The clone carrying this TCR beta chain was seen repeatedly, ten times or more. Germline loops: CDR1 SQVTM, CDR2 ANQGSEA. The CDR3 runs 12 residues. Trimming at V came to 8 bases and at J to 1 base, leaving 4 bases not matched to a gene. Time point described: sample taken at primary tumor resection. Researchers sequenced whole RNA taken from tumor, nontumor lung or frozen PBMC without sorting. TCRdb reanalysed the 5' RACE reads using MiXCR and keeps one entry per CDR3 protein. The table shows 26,000 or so distinct CDR3 sequences, with about 8.8% occurring only once. This sample stems from a study of spatial heterogeneity in lung cancer.

The sequence came from a female donor with early-stage non-small cell lung cancer. The chain carries TRBV29-1 and TRBJ1-1; 7 bases fit TRBD1. The material sequenced was PBMCs, taken at surgery. The CDR3 DNA reads TGCAGCTCGAACAGGGGGAACACTGAAGCTTTCTTT. As protein: CSSNRGNTEAFF.